The sequence of this T cell receptor delta chain was determined in a study of γδ T cells in repeated Plasmodium falciparum infection. Study as a whole: Four controlled malaria infections with P. falciparum NF54 spanned about 600 days. Samples were taken at baseline, before some infections, and 21 days after each.

Germline V CDR1 and CDR2: GEAIGNYY, EKD. With V trimmed by 0 bases and J by 2 bases, 18 bases remained unmatched. The CDR3 runs 20 residues. Vgamma9/Vdelta2+ and Vdelta2-negative gammadelta T cells were flow-sorted from PBMC for bulk sequencing. The table lists this clone with many counts. Its antigen is unknown. Study-level findings and limits: Vgamma9/Vdelta2+ repertoires stayed stably polyclonal over time and infection.

Sequencing covered both gamma and delta TCR chains per sample. TCRdb re-processed the multiplex PCR reads via CATT. Of some 100,000 delta-chain clones in the sample, roughly 1.4% were seen once. V is TRDV2 and J is TRDJ1; 9 nucleotides align to TRDD3. This receptor was obtained from a pool of human donors (malaria-infected and uninfected, not separated). Sequenced material: gamma-delta T cells from blood. CDR3 in amino acids: CACDTGGLGIRSEKTDKLIF. In DNA form, the CDR3 reads TGTGCCTGTGACACCGGGGGTCTGGGGATACGCTCCGAGAAAACCGATAAACTCATCTTT.